The 15 T cell receptor beta chains listed next were all sequenced from one sample in a study of blood T cells in healthy people across ages. Using a J-beta primer mix together with a sample-barcoded 5' primer, a second PCR was run for roughly 6 to 12 cycles. TCRdb used MiXCR to reprocess the 5' RACE reads, holding one entry per CDR3 protein. There are fewer than 900,000 distinct CDR3 sequences in the sample; roughly 47% occur only once, and roughly 19% lies in the top ten. Sequenced: blood. These receptors were obtained from a woman aged 55-69 years in good health.

This clonotype was detected ten times or more. The chain recombines TRBV20-1 with TRBJ2-1, with 8 bases that match TRBD2. CDR1 is DFQATT and CDR2 is SNEGSKA in the germline V gene (reference sequence). Trimming cost V 0 bases and J 6 bases; bases outside gene matches: 7. This CDR3 spans 15 amino acids. The CDR3 is CSARDQRERFNEQFF. CDR3 in DNA: TGCAGTGCTAGAGATCAGCGGGAGAGGTTCAATGAGCAGTTCTTC.

As for this clonotype: A much larger clone differs by one base, so this may be a read error. V is TRBV27 and J is TRBJ2-7; D might be TRBD2 (7 bases). The DNA end is a closer match to TRBJ2-5, so the J assignment may be wrong. Per germline, CDR1 MNHEY and CDR2 SMNVEV (reference sequence). This CDR3 region has 15 residues. The CDR3 spells CASRPTRGGLQTQYF. The CDR3 DNA follows: TGTGCCAGCAGACCCACTAGGGGGGGGCTTCAGACCCAGTACTTC.

This clonotype was observed many times. The gene calls are TRBV25-1 and TRBJ2-7; D is unclear. The length of the CDR3 is 13 residues. V was shortened by 5 bases and J by 2 bases, with 10 bases between the two germline ends. Germline V gives CDR1 MGHDK, CDR2 SYGVNS. CDR3 amino acids: CASSSPLAYEQYF. CDR3 DNA sequence: TGTGCCAGCAGTTCACCTCTTGCCTACGAGCAGTACTTC.

On this clonotype itself: A much larger clonotype is one base distant, so this may be a read error. The rearrangement links TRBV9 to TRBJ2-4; 9 bases fit TRBD2. Looked up from germline, CDR1 is SGDLS and CDR2 is YYNGEE. Trimming cost V 3 bases and J 9 bases; bases outside gene matches: 10. CDR3 length equals 15 residues. The DNA of the CDR3 is TGTGCCAGCAGCGGTAGCGGGAGTGGGGGGAGCATTCAGTACTTC. This sequence encodes CASSGSGSGGSIQYF.

The rearrangement links TRBV28 to TRBJ1-2, with 8 positions matching TRBD1. Germline V gene lookup returns CDR1 MDHEN and CDR2 SYDVKM. The V and J ends lost 4 bases and 0 bases, in that order; junction bases with no gene match: 10. The CDR3 has 17 residues. CDR3 protein: CASSSETGAFTNYGYTF. CDR3 coding DNA: TGTGCCAGCAGTTCCGAGACAGGGGCCTTTACTAACTATGGCTACACCTTC.

This sequence joins TRBV28 and TRBJ2-1, with D tentatively TRBD1 (6 bases). V was cut by 5 bases and J by 8 bases, with 25 bases left in between. This CDR3 contains 17 residues. Germline loops: CDR1 MDHEN, CDR2 SYDVKM. The CDR3 here is CASSELSRDIRGHEQFF. The CDR3 DNA sequence: TGTGCCAGCAGTGAGCTTTCCCGGGACATCAGAGGGCATGAGCAGTTCTTC.

This clonotype appeared a few times. The chain is built from TRBV20-1 and TRBJ1-5; 7 bases agree with TRBD1. Per germline, CDR1 DFQATT and CDR2 SNEGSKA (reference sequence). The CDR3 is made up of 13 amino acids. J gave up 7 bases and V 6 bases, and 9 bases lay outside the gene matches. As DNA, the CDR3 is TGCAGTGCCAGGACAACCAGGGGGCAGCCCCAGCATTTT. Amino acids: CSARTTRGQPQHF.

This clonotype has ten or more counts. The J gene is TRBJ2-5, the V gene TRBV29-1; D might be TRBD1 (6 bases). Between the trimmed V and J ends, which lost 7 bases and 3 bases, there was a span of 12 bases. Germline V gene sequence: CDR1 SQVTM, CDR2 ANQGSEA. The CDR3 covers 12 residues. The CDR3 DNA reads as TGCAGCGACCAATCAGGGGAAGAGACCCAGTACTTC. Its translation is CSDQSGEETQYF.

V gene TRBV9 combines with J gene TRBJ1-2; D is uncertain. The CDR3 contains 12 residues. Germline V lookup: CDR1 SGDLS, CDR2 YYNGEE. Deletions cut 2 bases from V and 8 bases from J, with 10 bases between. CDR3 sequence: CASSVRAWGYTF. CDR3 sequence (DNA): TGTGCCAGCAGCGTTCGCGCCTGGGGCTACACCTTC.

The J gene is TRBJ1-2, the V gene TRBV10-3; 8 bases agree with TRBD1. Germline V gene data show CDR1 as ENHRY and CDR2 as SYGVKD. J gave up 4 bases and V 6 bases, and 4 bases lay outside the gene matches. The CDR3 spans 13 residues. CDR3: CAISQGARYGYTF. CDR3 DNA sequence: TGTGCCATCAGCCAGGGGGCTCGCTATGGCTACACCTTC.

Remarks on this clonotype: A much larger clone sits a single nucleotide away, making a read error possible. The J gene is TRBJ2-3, the V gene TRBV29-1; TRBD1 aligns across 7 bases. CDR1 and CDR2 (germline): SQVTM, ANQGSEA. The CDR3 sequence is 16 residues long. CDR3 nucleotide sequence: TGCAGCGTTGAGGGATGGGACAGACCTAGCACAGATACGCGGTATTTT. Translating it yields CSVEGWDRPSTDTRYF.

The genes are TRBV12-3 or TRBV12-4 and TRBJ2-3; D call uncertain. V lost 2 bases to trimming and J lost 7 bases, with 10 bases between them. The CDR3 spans 13 residues. The CDR3 DNA is TGTGCCAGCAGTTTAAGGCCTGGGAATACGCAGTATTTT. It yields the protein CASSLRPGNTQYF.

This clonotype occurred a few times. V and J are TRBV9 and TRBJ2-1; 9 nucleotides line up with TRBD2. Germline loops: CDR1 SGDLS, CDR2 YYNGEE. This CDR3 is 15 amino acids long. Germline trimming cut 6 bases from V and 7 bases from J; bases unmatched to any gene: 11. CDR3 sequence reads: CASTPGAGGRNEQFF. In DNA form, the CDR3 reads TGTGCCAGCACCCCAGGGGCGGGGGGGCGGAATGAGCAGTTCTTC.

J is TRBJ1-1 and V is TRBV6-1; the D is unclear. Germline V gene lookup returns CDR1 MNHNS and CDR2 SASEGT. This CDR3 comprises 11 residues. The V gene lost 4 bases and the J gene lost 10 bases, with 10 bases spanning the gap. The CDR3 protein is CASSVGQVAFF. Written as DNA, the CDR3 is TGTGCCAGCAGTGTCGGGCAGGTAGCTTTCTTT.

The chain is built from TRBV5-4 and TRBJ2-7; D call uncertain. V lost 2 bases and J lost 0, with 9 bases in between. Germline loops: CDR1 SGHNT, CDR2 YYREEE (reference sequence). This CDR3 has 14 amino acids. The DNA for the CDR3 is TGTGCCAGCAGCTTTTGGACGAACTCCTACGAGCAGTACTTC. Translating gives CASSFWTNSYEQYF.